The rows below give T cell receptor beta chains drawn from one sample of a study of blood T cell repertoires in COVID-19. Clones were sequenced by immunoSEQ multiplex PCR, and TCRdb holds only the in-frame ones, with some missing. The sample contains 350,000 or so clones, more than 85% of which appear only once. Sequenced material: PBMCs or T cells enriched from blood (not recorded which). The receptors here all came from a woman in her twenties or thirties who had recovered from COVID-19. CDR3s include the opening cysteine and the closing phenylalanine or tryptophan. The D gene is left open where the match is weak. Not all rows give a size; the values are once, few, many and, for expanded clones, a class.

CDR3nt: TGCGCCAGCAGCCACCCTGGGGGTGGCAGGGAGGGTCAGCCCCAGCATTTT
CDR3aa: CASSHPGGGREGQPQHF
v_gene: TRBV4-1
d_gene: -
abundance: -
j_gene: TRBJ1-5

CDR3nt: TGCAGCGTGCAAGCGAAATTCCAAGAGACCCAGTACTTC
CDR3aa: CSVQAKFQETQYF
v_gene: TRBV29-1
d_gene: -
abundance: -
j_gene: TRBJ2-5

CDR3nt: TGTGCCAGTAGTATTCTGGGGACTGATTCACCCCTCCACTTT
CDR3aa: CASSILGTDSPLHF
v_gene: TRBV19
d_gene: -
abundance: few
j_gene: TRBJ1-6

CDR3nt: TGTGCCACCAGTGAACTCCGGGACAGGGAGCATAGCAATCAGCCCCAGCATTTT
CDR3aa: CATSELRDREHSNQPQHF
v_gene: TRBV24-1
d_gene: TRBD1
abundance: -
j_gene: TRBJ1-5

CDR3nt: TGCGCCAGCAGCCGAAATTCAGGGGTGGACTACGAGCAGTACTTC
CDR3aa: CASSRNSGVDYEQYF
v_gene: TRBV4-1
d_gene: -
abundance: once
j_gene: TRBJ2-7

CDR3nt: TGTGCCAGCAGTGAGCAGCGGGGGGGGCCCACAGATACGCAGTATTTT
CDR3aa: CASSEQRGGPTDTQYF
v_gene: TRBV6-1
d_gene: TRBD2
abundance: -
j_gene: TRBJ2-3

CDR3nt: TGTGCCAGCAGCTCAGAAGATGAAAAACTGTTTTTT
CDR3aa: CASSSEDEKLFF
v_gene: TRBV7-6
d_gene: -
abundance: once
j_gene: TRBJ1-4

CDR3nt: TGTGCCAGCCGTGGGGCTGAGCAGTTCTTC
CDR3aa: CASRGAEQFF
v_gene: TRBV12-3/TRBV12-4
d_gene: -
abundance: -
j_gene: TRBJ2-1

CDR3nt: TGTGCCAGCTCACCCAGAGGGAATACTAACTATGGCTACACCTTC
CDR3aa: CASSPRGNTNYGYTF
v_gene: TRBV18
d_gene: -
abundance: -
j_gene: TRBJ1-2

CDR3nt: TGTGCCAGCAGCTTAGAAATAGCGGGGGGGCTCCAAGAGACCCAGTACTTC
CDR3aa: CASSLEIAGGLQETQYF
v_gene: TRBV7-6
d_gene: TRBD2
abundance: once
j_gene: TRBJ2-5

CDR3nt: TGCGCCAGCAGCTTGGGCAGCTCTGGAAACACCATATATTTT
CDR3aa: CASSLGSSGNTIYF
v_gene: TRBV5-1
d_gene: -
abundance: -
j_gene: TRBJ1-3

CDR3nt: TGTGCCAGCAGCTCGGTTCTCGCGGGGGTCCGCGAGCAGTACTTC
CDR3aa: CASSSVLAGVREQYF
v_gene: TRBV28
d_gene: TRBD2
abundance: few
j_gene: TRBJ2-7

CDR3nt: TGCGCCAGCAGCACCGGGACAGGAGAGACCCAGTACTTC
CDR3aa: CASSTGTGETQYF
v_gene: TRBV10-2
d_gene: TRBD1
abundance: -
j_gene: TRBJ2-5

CDR3nt: TGTGCCAGCAGCCCCCCCCTACAGGGCTCCTTGGACTCTGGAAACACCATATATTTT
CDR3aa: CASSPPLQGSLDSGNTIYF
v_gene: TRBV5-6
d_gene: -
abundance: -
j_gene: TRBJ1-3

CDR3nt: TGTGCCAGTAGTATTGTCGGGATGAGCTCCTACGAGCAGTACTTC
CDR3aa: CASSIVGMSSYEQYF
v_gene: TRBV19
d_gene: -
abundance: once
j_gene: TRBJ2-7